Each of the 18 T cell receptor beta chains below was sequenced from the same sample in a study of T cell repertoires and Cas9 in healthy adults. The data were produced by immunoSEQ multiplex PCR, yet TCRdb's version contains in-frame clones alone and is incomplete. Among approximately 21,000 clones listed, roughly 90% were seen once. Sequencing was done on a sample of CD4+ effector T cells (CD127+, CD25-, CD137-, CD154-) from PBMCs; culture status not recorded. Receptors originate from a human donor in good health.

The V call is TRBV19, the J call TRBJ1-2; D unclear. The germline gives CDR1 LNHDA, CDR2 SQIVND (reference sequence). The CDR3 consists of 11 residues. Trimming took off 10 bases at V and 5 bases at J, with 11 bases between the two ends. The CDR3 DNA reads TGTGCCACCAAGAGCGGGTATGGCTACACCTTC. It codes for CATKSGYGYTF.

The genes are TRBV4-2 and TRBJ2-2; D not resolved. CDR3 size: 15 residues. V was cut by 3 bases and J by 5 bases, with 13 bases left in between. Germline V gene sequence: CDR1 LGHNA, CDR2 YNFKEQ. CDR3 DNA sequence: TGTGCCAGCAGCCAGGACCCTGCGGTTACCGGGGAGCTGTTTTTT. Translated, it gives CASSQDPAVTGELFF.

The gene calls are TRBV25-1 and TRBJ1-1; TRBD1 might be the D (6 bases). This CDR3 has 16 residues. Trimming shortened V by 8 bases and J by 4 bases, and 23 bases separated the two germline ends. The germline V gene encodes CDR1 MGHDK and CDR2 SYGVNS. CDR3 region: CASGRAGASGSTEAFF. CDR3 in DNA: TGTGCCAGCGGCCGTGCGGGGGCCAGCGGATCCACTGAAGCTTTCTTT.

About this clone: Mismatch with germline at one junction end may stem from a read error. The gene calls are TRBV6-6 and TRBJ1-5; no reliable D call. The CDR3 is 11 residues long. Germline CDR1 and CDR2: MNHNY and SVGAGI (reference sequence). The CDR3 bases are TGTGCCGGCAGTGACGAACAGCCCCTGCATTTT. This gives the protein CAGSDEQPLHF.

This chain links TRBV6-1 with TRBJ2-3; the match to TRBD2 covers 15 bases. The CDR3 length is 16 residues. The V and J ends lost 5 bases and 3 bases, in that order; junction bases with no gene match: 3. Looked up from germline, CDR1 is MNHNS and CDR2 is SASEGT. The CDR3, as DNA: TGTGCCAGCAGTCAAGGGACTAGCGGGGGGACAGATACGCAGTATTTT. It encodes CASSQGTSGGTDTQYF.

This chain uses TRBV6-6 with TRBJ2-3; D possibly matches TRBD1 or TRBD2 (5 bases each). Germline CDR1 reads MNHNY; CDR2 reads SVGAGI (reference sequence). The CDR3 is made up of 14 amino acids. V was cut by 2 bases and J by 8 bases, with 14 bases left in between. For the CDR3, the DNA is TGTGCCAGCAGTTACGAGGAGGAAAGGGGTACGCAGTATTTT. Translated, it gives CASSYEEERGTQYF.

About this clone itself: One end of the junction fails to match germline, which may point to a read error. The same CDR3 arises from other DNA sequences in this sample as well. The rearrangement uses TRBV7-6 and TRBJ2-2; 13 bases map to TRBD2. Germline CDR1 is SGHVS and CDR2 is FNYEAQ. The CDR3 length is 17 residues. CDR3 nucleotide sequence: TGCGCCAGCAGCGGCCTACTAGCGGGGGGGCCCACCGGGGAGCTGTTTTTT. It translates to CASSGLLAGGPTGELFF.

The chain carries TRBV5-1 and TRBJ1-4; 7 nucleotides line up with TRBD1. The CDR3 is 15 residues long. Trimming removed 1 base from V and 3 bases from J; junction bases left unmatched: 3. Looked up from germline, CDR1 is SGHRS and CDR2 is YFSETQ. CDR3 sequence reads: CASSLLTGANEKLFF. CDR3 in DNA: TGCGCCAGCAGCTTGCTTACAGGGGCTAATGAAAAACTGTTTTTT.

The chain combines TRBV5-6 with TRBJ2-2; 9 nucleotides match TRBD1. The CDR3 is 18 residues long. V lost 0 bases to trimming and J lost 0 bases; unmatched junction nucleotides: 6. Germline V CDR1 and CDR2: SGHDT, YYEEEE. The CDR3 protein is CASSLARDRATNTGELFF. For the CDR3, the DNA is TGTGCCAGCAGCTTGGCGCGGGACAGGGCTACGAACACCGGGGAGCTGTTTTTT. The full variable domain, with the rest looked up from reference TRBV5-6 and TRBJ2-2, is DAGVTQSPTHLIKTRGQQVTLRCSPKSGHDTVSWYQQALGQGPQFIFQYYEEEERQRGNFPDRFSGHQFPNYSSELNVNALLLGDSALYLCASSLARDRATNTGELFFGEGSRLTVL.

The V and J genes are TRBV30 and TRBJ1-2; no definite D call. V was clipped by 1 base and J by 2 bases, with 14 bases between them. This CDR3 has 15 residues. CDR1 GTSNPN and CDR2 SVGIG come from the germline V gene (reference sequence). CDR3 bases: TGTGCCTGGAGTGGAAACGGAATCCAAAACTATGGCTACACCTTC. It yields the protein CAWSGNGIQNYGYTF.

J is TRBJ1-5 and V is TRBV5-8; D not certain. Between the trimmed V and J ends, which lost 3 bases and 0 bases, there was a span of 19 bases. Germline values: CDR1 SGHTS, CDR2 YDEGEE. CDR3 length equals 18 residues. The CDR3 coding sequence is TGTGCCAGCAGCTGGAATGACGGAGTAATAGATAGCAATCAGCCCCAGCATTTT. Its protein product is CASSWNDGVIDSNQPQHF.

The chain combines TRBV5-1 with TRBJ2-3; 12 bases are a match to TRBD2. This CDR3 is 15 amino acids long. CDR1 and CDR2 (germline): SGHRS, YFSETQ. Trimming removed 4 bases from V and 1 base from J; junction bases left unmatched: 1. The CDR3 nucleotides read TGCGCCAGCAGCCGACTAGCGGGGGGCACAGATACGCAGTATTTT. It translates to CASSRLAGGTDTQYF.

This sequence joins TRBV5-1 and TRBJ1-1, with D perhaps TRBD1 (5 bases). The CDR3 spans 15 residues. Trimming stripped 4 bases from V and 5 bases from J, with 18 bases between. CDR1 is SGHRS, CDR2 YFSETQ, per germline. CDR3 sequence: CASSAGRGFDTEAFF. CDR3 DNA sequence: TGCGCCAGCAGCGCGGGAAGGGGATTTGATACTGAAGCTTTCTTT.

The genes are TRBV5-1 and TRBJ2-5, with a possible D match to TRBD1 (5 bases). V shed 0 bases and J shed 1 base, with 7 bases lying between them. CDR1 is SGHRS and CDR2 is YFSETQ in the germline V gene. The CDR3 spans 14 residues. This CDR3 is CASSLDRPQETQYF. The DNA for the CDR3 is TGCGCCAGCAGCTTGGACAGGCCCCAAGAGACCCAGTACTTC.

The V and J genes are TRBV2 and TRBJ1-5, with a possible D match to TRBD1 (5 bases). Looked up from germline, CDR1 is SNHLY and CDR2 is FYNNEI. The CDR3 covers 13 residues. Trimming pared 7 bases from V and 1 base from J, leaving 8 bases between. The CDR3 loop reads CASNRQSNQPQHF. CDR3 bases: TGTGCCAGCAATCGACAGAGCAATCAGCCCCAGCATTTT. Complete variable domain (other parts from reference TRBV2 and TRBJ1-5): EPEVTQTPSHQVTQMGQEVILRCVPISNHLYFYWYRQILGQKVEFLVSFYNNEISEKSEIFDDQFSVERPDGSNFTLKIRSTKLEDSAMYFCASNRQSNQPQHFGDGTRLSIL.

The V call is TRBV5-1, the J call TRBJ2-1; 8 nucleotides line up with TRBD1. Losses at the gene ends were 4 bases for V and 7 bases for J; bases not matched to a gene: 10. The CDR3 has 15 amino acids. CDR1 is SGHRS, CDR2 YFSETQ, per germline. Here the CDR3 reads CASSRGQGLRNEQFF. Written as DNA, the CDR3 is TGCGCCAGCAGCAGAGGACAGGGTTTAAGGAATGAGCAGTTCTTC.

The J gene is TRBJ2-2, the V gene TRBV25-1; possible D gene TRBD1, 6 bases. This CDR3 has 12 amino acids. Looked up from germline, CDR1 is MGHDK and CDR2 is SYGVNS. V lost 7 bases and J lost 8, with 11 bases in between. CDR3 DNA sequence: TGTGCCAGCAACAAGGGGGTTGGGGAGCTGTTTTTT. Encoded protein: CASNKGVGELFF.

In regard to this clone: The junction departs from the called germline gene at one end, perhaps through a read error. The chain carries TRBV7-8 and TRBJ1-5; TRBD1 might be the D (5 bases). Germline CDR1 SGHVS, CDR2 FQNEAQ. There are 15 residues in the CDR3. DNA of the CDR3: TGTGCCAGCGGCTTCGACAGACTCACCAATCAGCCCCAGCATTTT. This sequence encodes CASGFDRLTNQPQHF.